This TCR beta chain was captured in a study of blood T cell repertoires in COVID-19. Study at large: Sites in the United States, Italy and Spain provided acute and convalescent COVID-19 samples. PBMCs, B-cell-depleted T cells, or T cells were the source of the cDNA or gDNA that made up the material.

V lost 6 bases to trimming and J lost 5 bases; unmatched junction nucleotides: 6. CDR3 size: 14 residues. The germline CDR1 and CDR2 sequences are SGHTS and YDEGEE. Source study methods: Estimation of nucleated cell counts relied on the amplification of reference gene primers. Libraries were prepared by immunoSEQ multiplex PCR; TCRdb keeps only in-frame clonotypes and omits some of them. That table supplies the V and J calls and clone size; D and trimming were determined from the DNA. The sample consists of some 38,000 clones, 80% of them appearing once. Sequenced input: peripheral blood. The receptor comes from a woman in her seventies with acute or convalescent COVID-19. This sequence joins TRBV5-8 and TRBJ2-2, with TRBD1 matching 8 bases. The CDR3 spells CASTRRQGTGELFF. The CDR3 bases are TGTGCCAGCACCCGGCGACAGGGGACCGGGGAGCTGTTTTTT.